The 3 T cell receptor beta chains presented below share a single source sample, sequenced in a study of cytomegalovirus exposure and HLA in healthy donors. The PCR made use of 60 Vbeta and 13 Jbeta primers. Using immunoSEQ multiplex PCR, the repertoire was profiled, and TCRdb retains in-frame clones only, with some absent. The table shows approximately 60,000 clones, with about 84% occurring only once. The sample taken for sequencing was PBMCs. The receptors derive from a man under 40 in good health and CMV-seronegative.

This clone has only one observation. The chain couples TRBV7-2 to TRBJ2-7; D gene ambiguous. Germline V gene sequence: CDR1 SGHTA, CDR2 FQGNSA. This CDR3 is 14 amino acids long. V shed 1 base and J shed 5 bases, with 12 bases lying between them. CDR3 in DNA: TGTGCCAGCAGCTTAGAGGCAATCGCGGACGAGCAGTACTTC. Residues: CASSLEAIADEQYF.

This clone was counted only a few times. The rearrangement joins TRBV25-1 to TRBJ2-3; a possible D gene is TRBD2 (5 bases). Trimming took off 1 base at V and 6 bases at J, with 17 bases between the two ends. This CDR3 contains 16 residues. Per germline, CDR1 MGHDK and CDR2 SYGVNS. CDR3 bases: TGTGCCAGCAGTGAATTAGGTAGCGCCCTTCGGGATACGCAGTATTTT. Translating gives CASSELGSALRDTQYF.

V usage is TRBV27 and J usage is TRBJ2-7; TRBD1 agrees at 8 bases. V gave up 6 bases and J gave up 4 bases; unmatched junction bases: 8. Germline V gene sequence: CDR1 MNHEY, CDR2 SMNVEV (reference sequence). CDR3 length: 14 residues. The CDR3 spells CASRRWTGPYEQYF. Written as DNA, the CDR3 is TGTGCCAGCAGGAGATGGACAGGGCCTTACGAGCAGTACTTC.